This TCR beta chain was sequenced in a study of cytomegalovirus exposure and HLA in healthy donors. Findings and limits, study-wide: Only CMV serostatus was available as immune exposure information.

Regarding this clone: Its antigen remains unknown.

The PCR used 60 Vbeta and 13 Jbeta primers. Using immunoSEQ multiplex PCR, the repertoire was profiled, and TCRdb retains in-frame clones only, with some absent. The sample contains roughly 200,000 clones, just over 75% of which appear only once. Trimming stripped 0 bases from V and 6 bases from J, with 10 bases between. Per germline, CDR1 SGHRS and CDR2 YFSETQ. The CDR3 is 14 amino acids. Healthy bone marrow donors made up the donors. Sequenced: PBMCs. The receptor was derived from a woman in her sixties or seventies in good health and CMV-seropositive. The chain couples TRBV5-1 to TRBJ2-1; D uncertain. CDR3 nucleotides: TGCGCCAGCAGCTTGGATCCGGGTGTCAATGAGCAGTTCTTC. Amino acids: CASSLDPGVNEQFF.